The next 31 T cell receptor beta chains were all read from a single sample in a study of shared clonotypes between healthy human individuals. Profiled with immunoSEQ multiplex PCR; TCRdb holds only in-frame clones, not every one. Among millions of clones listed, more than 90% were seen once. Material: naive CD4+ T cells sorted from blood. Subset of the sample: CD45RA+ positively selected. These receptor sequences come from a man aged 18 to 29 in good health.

The DNA for the CDR3 is TGTGCCAGCAGCACAAGACAGGGTAATTCACCCCTCCACTTT. Protein sequence: CASSTRQGNSPLHF. V gene TRBV21-1 combines with J gene TRBJ1-6; the table's D call of TRBD1 was not tested on the DNA. TRBV21-1 is labeled a pseudogene. This CDR3 spans 14 amino acids.

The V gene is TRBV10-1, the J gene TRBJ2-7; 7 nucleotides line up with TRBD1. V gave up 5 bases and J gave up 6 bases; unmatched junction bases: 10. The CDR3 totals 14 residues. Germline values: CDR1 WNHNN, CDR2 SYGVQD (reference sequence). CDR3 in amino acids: CASSPGTVTSEQYF. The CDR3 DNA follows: TGCGCCAGCAGTCCCGGGACAGTGACGAGCGAGCAGTACTTC.

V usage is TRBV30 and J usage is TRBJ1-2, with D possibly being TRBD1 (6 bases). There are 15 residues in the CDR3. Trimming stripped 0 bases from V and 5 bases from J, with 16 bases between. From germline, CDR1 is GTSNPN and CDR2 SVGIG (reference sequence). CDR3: CAWSVLTGQGYGYTF. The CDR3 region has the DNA TGTGCCTGGAGTGTATTGACAGGCCAAGGGTATGGCTACACCTTC.

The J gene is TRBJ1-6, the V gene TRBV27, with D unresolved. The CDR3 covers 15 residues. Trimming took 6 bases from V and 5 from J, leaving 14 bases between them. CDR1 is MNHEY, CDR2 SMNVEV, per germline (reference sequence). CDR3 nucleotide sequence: TGTGCCAGCAGATCTCAAATGGCAGATAATTCACCCCTCCACTTT. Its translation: CASRSQMADNSPLHF.

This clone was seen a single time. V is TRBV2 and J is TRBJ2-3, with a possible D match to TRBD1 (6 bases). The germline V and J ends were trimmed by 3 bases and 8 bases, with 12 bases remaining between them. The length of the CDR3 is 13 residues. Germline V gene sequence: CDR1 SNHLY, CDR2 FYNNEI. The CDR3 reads CASSDTGQITQYF. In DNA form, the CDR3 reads TGTGCCAGCAGTGATACCGGACAGATTACGCAGTATTTT.

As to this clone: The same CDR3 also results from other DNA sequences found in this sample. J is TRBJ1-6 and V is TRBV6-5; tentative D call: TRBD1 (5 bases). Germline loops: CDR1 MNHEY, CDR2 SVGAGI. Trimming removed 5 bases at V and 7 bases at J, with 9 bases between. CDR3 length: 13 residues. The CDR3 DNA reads TGTGCCAGCAGTGACCGGGACAATTCACCCCTCCACTTT. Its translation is CASSDRDNSPLHF.

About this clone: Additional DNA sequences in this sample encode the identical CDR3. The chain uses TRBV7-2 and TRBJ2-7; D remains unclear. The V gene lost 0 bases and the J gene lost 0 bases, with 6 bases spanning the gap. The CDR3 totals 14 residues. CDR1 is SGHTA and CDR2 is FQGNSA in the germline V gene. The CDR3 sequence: CASSLAHSSYEQYF. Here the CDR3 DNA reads TGTGCCAGCAGCTTAGCTCATTCCTCCTACGAGCAGTACTTC. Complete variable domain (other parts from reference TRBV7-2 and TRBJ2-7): GAGVSQSPSNKVTEKGKDVELRCDPISGHTALYWYRQSLGQGLEFLIYFQGNSAPDKSGLPSDRFSAERTGGSVSTLTIQRTQQEDSAVYLCASSLAHSSYEQYFGPGTRLTVT.

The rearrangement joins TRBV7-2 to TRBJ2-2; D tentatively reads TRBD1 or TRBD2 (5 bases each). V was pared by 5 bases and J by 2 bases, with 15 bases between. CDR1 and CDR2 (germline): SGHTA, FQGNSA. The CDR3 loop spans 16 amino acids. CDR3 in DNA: TGTGCCAGCAGCCCTATCGGGACGGGAAACACCGGGGAGCTGTTTTTT. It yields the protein CASSPIGTGNTGELFF.

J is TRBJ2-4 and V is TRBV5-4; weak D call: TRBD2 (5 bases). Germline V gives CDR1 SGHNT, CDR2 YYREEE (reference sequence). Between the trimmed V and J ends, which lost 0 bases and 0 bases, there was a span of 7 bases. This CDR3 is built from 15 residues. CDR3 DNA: TGTGCCAGCAGCTTGGCCGGGATAGCCAAAAACATTCAGTACTTC. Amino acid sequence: CASSLAGIAKNIQYF.

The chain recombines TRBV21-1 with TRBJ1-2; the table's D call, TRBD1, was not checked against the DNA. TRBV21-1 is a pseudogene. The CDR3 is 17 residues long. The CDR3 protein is CASSKCHNGGFRGGYTF. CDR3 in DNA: TGTGCCAGCAGCAAATGTCATAATGGGGGCTTCCGTGGTGGCTACACCTTC.

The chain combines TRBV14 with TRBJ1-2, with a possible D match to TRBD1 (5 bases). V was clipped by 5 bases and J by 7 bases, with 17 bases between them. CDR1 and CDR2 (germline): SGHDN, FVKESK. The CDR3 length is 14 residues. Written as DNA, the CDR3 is TGTGCCAGCAGCTTGGGGGGTTTCTCGTCTGGCTACACCTTC. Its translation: CASSLGGFSSGYTF.

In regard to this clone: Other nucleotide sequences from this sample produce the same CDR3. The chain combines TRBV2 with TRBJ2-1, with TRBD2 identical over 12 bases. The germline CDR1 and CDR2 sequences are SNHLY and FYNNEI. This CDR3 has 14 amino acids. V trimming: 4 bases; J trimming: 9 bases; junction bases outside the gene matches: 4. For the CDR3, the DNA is TGTGCCAGCAGTGGACTAGCGGGGGTGGGTGAGCAGTTCTTC. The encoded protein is CASSGLAGVGEQFF.

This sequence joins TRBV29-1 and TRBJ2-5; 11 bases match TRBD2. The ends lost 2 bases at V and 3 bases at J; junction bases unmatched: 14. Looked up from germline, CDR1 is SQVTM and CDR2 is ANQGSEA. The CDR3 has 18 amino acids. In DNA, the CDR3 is TGCAGCGTTGAACCCCTTCTTATAGCGGGGGGGCCCAAAGAGACCCAGTACTTC. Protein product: CSVEPLLIAGGPKETQYF.

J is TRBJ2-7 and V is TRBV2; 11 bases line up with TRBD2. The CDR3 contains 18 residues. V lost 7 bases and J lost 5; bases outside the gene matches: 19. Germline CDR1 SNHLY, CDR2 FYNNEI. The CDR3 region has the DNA TGTGCCAGCACCAAAGCCATCCTTAGCGGGAGGGCCGGCAACGAGCAGTACTTC. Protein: CASTKAILSGRAGNEQYF. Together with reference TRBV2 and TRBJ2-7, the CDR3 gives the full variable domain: EPEVTQTPSHQVTQMGQEVILRCVPISNHLYFYWYRQILGQKVEFLVSFYNNEISEKSEIFDDQFSVERPDGSNFTLKIRSTKLEDSAMYFCASTKAILSGRAGNEQYFGPGTRLTVT.

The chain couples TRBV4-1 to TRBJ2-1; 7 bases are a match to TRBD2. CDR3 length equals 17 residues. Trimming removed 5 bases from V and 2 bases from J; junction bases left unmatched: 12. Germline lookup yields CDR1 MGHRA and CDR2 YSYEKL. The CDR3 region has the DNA TGCGCCAGCAGCTCTAATTGGGCTAGCGGTGCCTACAATGAGCAGTTCTTC. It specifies CASSSNWASGAYNEQFF.

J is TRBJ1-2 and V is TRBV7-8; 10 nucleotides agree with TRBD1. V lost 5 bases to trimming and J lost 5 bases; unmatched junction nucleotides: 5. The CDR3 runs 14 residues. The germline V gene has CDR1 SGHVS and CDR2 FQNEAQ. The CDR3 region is CASSDPGQGYGYTF. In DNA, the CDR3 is TGTGCCAGCAGCGACCCGGGACAGGGGTATGGCTACACCTTC.

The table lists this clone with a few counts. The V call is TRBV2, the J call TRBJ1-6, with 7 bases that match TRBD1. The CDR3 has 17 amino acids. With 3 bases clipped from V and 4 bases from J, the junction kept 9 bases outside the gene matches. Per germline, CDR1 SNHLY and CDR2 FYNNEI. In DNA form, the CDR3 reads TGTGCCAGCAGTGATGGAGGGGGCGGAGGGTATAATTCACCCCTCCACTTT. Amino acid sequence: CASSDGGGGGYNSPLHF.

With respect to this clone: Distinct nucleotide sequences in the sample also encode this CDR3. The CDR3 DNA is TGTGCCAGCAGCTTAGGGCCCCAAGAGACCCAGTACTTC. Protein product: CASSLGPQETQYF. The chain is built from TRBV7-2 and TRBJ2-5; D not resolved. The V end lost 1 base, the J end lost 1 base, and 4 bases lay between the germline ends. CDR3 length: 13 amino acids. Germline-derived CDR1 and CDR2 are SGHTA and FQGNSA.

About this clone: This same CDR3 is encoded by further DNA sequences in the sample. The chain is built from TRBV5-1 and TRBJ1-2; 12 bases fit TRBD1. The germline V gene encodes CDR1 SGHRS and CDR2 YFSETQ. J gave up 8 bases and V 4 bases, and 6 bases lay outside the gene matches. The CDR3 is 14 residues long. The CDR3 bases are TGCGCCAGCAGCCCGGGACAGGGGGCATGGGGCTACACCTTC. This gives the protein CASSPGQGAWGYTF.

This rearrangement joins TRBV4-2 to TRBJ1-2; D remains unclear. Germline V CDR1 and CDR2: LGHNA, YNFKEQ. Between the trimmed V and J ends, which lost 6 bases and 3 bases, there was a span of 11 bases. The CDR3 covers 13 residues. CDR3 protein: CASSPGWDYGYTF. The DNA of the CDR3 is TGTGCCAGCAGTCCGGGTTGGGACTATGGCTACACCTTC.

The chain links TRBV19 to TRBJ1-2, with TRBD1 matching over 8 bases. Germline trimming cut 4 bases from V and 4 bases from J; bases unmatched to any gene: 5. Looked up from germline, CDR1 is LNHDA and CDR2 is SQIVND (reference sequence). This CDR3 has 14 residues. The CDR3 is CASSTGGTIYGYTF. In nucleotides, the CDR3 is TGTGCCAGTAGTACAGGGGGCACGATCTATGGCTACACCTTC. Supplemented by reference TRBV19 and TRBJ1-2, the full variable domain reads DGGITQSPKYLFRKEGQNVTLSCEQNLNHDAMYWYRQDPGQGLRLIYYSQIVNDFQKGDIAEGYSVSREKKESFPLTVTSAQKNPTAFYLCASSTGGTIYGYTFGSGTRLTVV.

This chain's CDR3 is CASSREGTSGSYEQYF. DNA of the CDR3: TGTGCCAGTAGTCGTGAAGGGACTAGCGGGAGCTACGAGCAGTACTTC. The J gene is TRBJ2-7, the V gene TRBV19, with 14 positions matching TRBD2. This CDR3 spans 16 amino acids. CDR1 and CDR2 from the germline V gene are LNHDA and SQIVND (reference sequence). Germline trimming cut 5 bases from V and 3 bases from J; bases unmatched to any gene: 6.

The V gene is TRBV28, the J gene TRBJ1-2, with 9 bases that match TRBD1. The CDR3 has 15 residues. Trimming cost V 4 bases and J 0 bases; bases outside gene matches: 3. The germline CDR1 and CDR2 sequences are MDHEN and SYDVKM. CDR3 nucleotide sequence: TGTGCCAGCAGTTCCGGGACAGGGTCTAACTATGGCTACACCTTC. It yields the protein CASSSGTGSNYGYTF.

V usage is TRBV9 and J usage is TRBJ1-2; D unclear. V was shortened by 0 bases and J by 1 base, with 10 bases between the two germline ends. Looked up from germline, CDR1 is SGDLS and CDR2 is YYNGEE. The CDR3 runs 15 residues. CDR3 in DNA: TGTGCCAGCAGCGTAGGTAGCAGGAGTAACTATGGCTACACCTTC. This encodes CASSVGSRSNYGYTF.

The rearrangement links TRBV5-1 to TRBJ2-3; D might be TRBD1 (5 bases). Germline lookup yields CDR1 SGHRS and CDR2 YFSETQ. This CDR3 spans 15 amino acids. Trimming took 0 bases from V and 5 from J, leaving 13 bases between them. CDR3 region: CASSLDSGSVDTQYF. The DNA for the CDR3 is TGCGCCAGCAGCTTGGATTCAGGGTCCGTAGATACGCAGTATTTT.

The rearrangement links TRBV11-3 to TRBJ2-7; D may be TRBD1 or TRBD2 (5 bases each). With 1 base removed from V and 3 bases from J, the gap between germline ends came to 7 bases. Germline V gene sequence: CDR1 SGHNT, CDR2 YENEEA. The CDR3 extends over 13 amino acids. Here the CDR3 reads CASSLGDVYEQYF. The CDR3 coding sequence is TGTGCCAGCAGCTTAGGGGACGTCTACGAGCAGTACTTC. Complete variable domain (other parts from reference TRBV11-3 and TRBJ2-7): EAGVVQSPRYKIIEKKQPVAFWCNPISGHNTLYWYLQNLGQGPELLIRYENEEAVDDSQLPKDRFSAERLKGVDSTLKIQPAELGDSAVYLCASSLGDVYEQYFGPGTRLTVT.

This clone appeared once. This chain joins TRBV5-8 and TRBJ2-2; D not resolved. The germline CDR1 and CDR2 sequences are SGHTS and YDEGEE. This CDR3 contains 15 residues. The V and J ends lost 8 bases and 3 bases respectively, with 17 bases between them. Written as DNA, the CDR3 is TGTGCCAGTCTTATTCCACAGACTTACACCGGGGAGCTGTTTTTT. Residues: CASLIPQTYTGELFF.

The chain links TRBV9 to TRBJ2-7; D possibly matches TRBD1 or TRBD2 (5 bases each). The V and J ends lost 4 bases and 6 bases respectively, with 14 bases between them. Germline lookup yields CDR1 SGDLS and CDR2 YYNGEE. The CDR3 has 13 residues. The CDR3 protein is CASSTLGDGEQYF. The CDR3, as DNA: TGTGCCAGCAGCACCTTGGGGGACGGCGAGCAGTACTTC.

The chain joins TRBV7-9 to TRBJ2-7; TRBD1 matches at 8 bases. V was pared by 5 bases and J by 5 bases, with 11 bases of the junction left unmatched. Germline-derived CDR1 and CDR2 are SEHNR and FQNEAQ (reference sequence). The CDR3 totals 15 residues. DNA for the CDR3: TGTGCCAGCAGCCCGAACTCCGGACAGGGACACGAGCAGTACTTC. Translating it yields CASSPNSGQGHEQYF.

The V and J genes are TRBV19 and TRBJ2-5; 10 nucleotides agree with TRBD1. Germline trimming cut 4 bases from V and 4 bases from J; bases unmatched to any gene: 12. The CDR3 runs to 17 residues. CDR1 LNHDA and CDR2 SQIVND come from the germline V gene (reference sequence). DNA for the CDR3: TGTGCCAGTAGTAGCCTCAAGGACAGGGGGGGAGGAGAGACCCAGTACTTC. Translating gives CASSSLKDRGGGETQYF.

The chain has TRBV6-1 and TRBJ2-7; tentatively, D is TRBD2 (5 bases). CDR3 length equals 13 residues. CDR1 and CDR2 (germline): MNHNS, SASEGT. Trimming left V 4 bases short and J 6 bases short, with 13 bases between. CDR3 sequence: CASSASPKVEQYF. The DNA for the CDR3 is TGTGCCAGCAGTGCTAGCCCCAAGGTCGAGCAGTACTTC.